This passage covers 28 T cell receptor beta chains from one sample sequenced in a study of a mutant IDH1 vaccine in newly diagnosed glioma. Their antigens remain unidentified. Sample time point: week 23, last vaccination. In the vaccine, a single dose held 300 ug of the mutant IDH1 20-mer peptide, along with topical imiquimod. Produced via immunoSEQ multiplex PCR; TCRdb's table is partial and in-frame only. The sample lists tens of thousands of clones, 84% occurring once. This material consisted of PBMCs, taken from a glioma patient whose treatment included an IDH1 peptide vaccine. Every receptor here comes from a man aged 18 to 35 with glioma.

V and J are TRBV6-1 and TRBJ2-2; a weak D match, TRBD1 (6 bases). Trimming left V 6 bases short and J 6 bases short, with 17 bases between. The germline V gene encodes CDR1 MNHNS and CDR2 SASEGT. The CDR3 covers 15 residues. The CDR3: CASRGETGGPGELFF. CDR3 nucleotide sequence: TGTGCCAGCAGAGGTGAGACAGGAGGTCCCGGGGAGCTGTTTTTT.

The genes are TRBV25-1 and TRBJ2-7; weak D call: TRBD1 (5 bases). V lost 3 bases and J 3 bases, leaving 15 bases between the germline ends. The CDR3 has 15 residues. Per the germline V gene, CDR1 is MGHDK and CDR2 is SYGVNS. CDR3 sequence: CASSEAAGSHYEQYF. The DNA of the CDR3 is TGTGCCAGCAGTGAGGCCGCAGGGTCACACTACGAGCAGTACTTC.

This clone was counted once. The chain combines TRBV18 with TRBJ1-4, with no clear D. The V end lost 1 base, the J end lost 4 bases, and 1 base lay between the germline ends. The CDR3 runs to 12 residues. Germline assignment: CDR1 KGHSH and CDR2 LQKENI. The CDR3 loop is CASSPRNEKLFF. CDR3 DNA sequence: TGTGCCAGCTCACCACGTAATGAAAAACTGTTTTTT.

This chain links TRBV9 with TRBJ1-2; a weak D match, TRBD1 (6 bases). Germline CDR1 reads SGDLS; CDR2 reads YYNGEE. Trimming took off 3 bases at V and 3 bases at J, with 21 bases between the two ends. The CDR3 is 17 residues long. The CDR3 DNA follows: TGTGCCAGCAGCGCTGTAGCCGTCGACAGGTCCTACTATGGCTACACCTTC. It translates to CASSAVAVDRSYYGYTF.

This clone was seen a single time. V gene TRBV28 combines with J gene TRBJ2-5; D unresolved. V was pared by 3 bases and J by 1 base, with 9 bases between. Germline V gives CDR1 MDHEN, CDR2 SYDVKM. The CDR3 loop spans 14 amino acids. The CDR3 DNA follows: TGTGCCAGCAGTTTGTACGGAGCCCAAGAGACCCAGTACTTC. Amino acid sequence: CASSLYGAQETQYF.

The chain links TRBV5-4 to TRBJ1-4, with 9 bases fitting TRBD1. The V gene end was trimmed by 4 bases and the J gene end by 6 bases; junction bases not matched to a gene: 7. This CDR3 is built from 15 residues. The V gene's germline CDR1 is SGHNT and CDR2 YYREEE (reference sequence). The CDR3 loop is CASSQGGTGHEKLFF. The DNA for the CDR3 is TGTGCCAGCAGCCAAGGCGGGACAGGGCATGAAAAACTGTTTTTT.

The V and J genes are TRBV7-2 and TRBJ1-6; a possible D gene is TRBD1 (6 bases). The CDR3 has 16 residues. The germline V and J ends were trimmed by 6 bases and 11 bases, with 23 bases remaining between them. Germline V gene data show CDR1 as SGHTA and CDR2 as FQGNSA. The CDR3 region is CASRDQGSRTRPPLHF. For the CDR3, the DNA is TGTGCCAGCAGGGATCAGGGGTCACGGACCCGACCACCCCTCCACTTT.

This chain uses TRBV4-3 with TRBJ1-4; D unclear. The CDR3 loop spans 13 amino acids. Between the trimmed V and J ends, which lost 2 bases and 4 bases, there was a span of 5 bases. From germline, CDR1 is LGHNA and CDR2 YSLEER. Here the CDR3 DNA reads TGCGCCAGCAGCCAATTCGTTAATGAAAAACTGTTTTTT. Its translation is CASSQFVNEKLFF.

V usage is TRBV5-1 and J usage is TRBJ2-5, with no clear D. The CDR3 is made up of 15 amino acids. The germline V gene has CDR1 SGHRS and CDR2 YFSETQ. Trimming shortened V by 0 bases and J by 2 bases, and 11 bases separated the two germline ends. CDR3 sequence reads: CASSLAAVVQETQYF. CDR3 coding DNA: TGCGCCAGCAGCTTGGCCGCGGTAGTGCAAGAGACCCAGTACTTC.

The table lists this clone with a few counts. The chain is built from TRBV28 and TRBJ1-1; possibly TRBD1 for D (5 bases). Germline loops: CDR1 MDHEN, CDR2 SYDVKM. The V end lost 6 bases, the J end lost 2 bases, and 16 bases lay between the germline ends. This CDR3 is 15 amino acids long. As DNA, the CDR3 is TGTGCCAGCAGATCCCCTGACAGACTAAACACTGAAGCTTTCTTT. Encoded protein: CASRSPDRLNTEAFF.

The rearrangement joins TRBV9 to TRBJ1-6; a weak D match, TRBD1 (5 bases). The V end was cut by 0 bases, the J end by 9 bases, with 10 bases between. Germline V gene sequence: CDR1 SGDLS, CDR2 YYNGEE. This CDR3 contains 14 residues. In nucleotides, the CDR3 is TGTGCCAGCAGCGTAGTAGGGGAGAGTTCACCCCTCCACTTT. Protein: CASSVVGESSPLHF.

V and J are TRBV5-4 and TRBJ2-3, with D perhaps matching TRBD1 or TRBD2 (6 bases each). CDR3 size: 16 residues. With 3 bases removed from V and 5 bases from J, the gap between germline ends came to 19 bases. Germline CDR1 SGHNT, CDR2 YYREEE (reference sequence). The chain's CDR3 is CASSSGRGGPLDTQYF. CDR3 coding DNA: TGTGCCAGCAGCTCGGGACGAGGGGGGCCATTAGATACGCAGTATTTT.

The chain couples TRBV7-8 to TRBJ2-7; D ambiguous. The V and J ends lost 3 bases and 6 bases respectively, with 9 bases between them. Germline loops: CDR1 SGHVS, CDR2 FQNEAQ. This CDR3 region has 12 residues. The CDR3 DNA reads TGTGCCAGCAGCTTGACTGAGGTCGAGCAGTACTTC. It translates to CASSLTEVEQYF.

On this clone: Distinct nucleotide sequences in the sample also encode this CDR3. The CDR3 is CASSPGTVSYEQYF. The CDR3 DNA follows: TGCGCCAGCAGCCCCGGGACAGTTTCCTACGAGCAGTACTTC. The chain combines TRBV4-3 with TRBJ2-7, with 7 bases identical to TRBD1. V lost 4 bases and J lost 1; bases outside the gene matches: 4. The CDR3 covers 14 residues. In germline, CDR1 is LGHNA, CDR2 YSLEER.

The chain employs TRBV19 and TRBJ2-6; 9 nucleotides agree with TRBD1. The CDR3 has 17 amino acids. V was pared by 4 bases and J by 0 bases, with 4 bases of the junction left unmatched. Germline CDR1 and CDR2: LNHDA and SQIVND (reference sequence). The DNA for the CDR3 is TGTGCCAGTAGTAACGGACAGGGGTACTCTGGGGCCAACGTCCTGACTTTC. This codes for CASSNGQGYSGANVLTF.

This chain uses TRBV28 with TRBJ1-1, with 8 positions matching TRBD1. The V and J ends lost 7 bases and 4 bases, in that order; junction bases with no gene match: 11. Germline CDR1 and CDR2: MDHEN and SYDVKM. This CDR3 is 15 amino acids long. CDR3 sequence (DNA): TGTGCCAGCATAATACCCGGGACAGGAGGCACTGAAGCTTTCTTT. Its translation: CASIIPGTGGTEAFF.

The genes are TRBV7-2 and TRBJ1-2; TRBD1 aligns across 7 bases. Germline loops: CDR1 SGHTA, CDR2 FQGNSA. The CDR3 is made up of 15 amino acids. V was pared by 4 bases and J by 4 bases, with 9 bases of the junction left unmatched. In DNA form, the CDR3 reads TGTGCCAGCAGCTCTCGCAGGGGGGTCATCTATGGCTACACCTTC. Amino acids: CASSSRRGVIYGYTF.

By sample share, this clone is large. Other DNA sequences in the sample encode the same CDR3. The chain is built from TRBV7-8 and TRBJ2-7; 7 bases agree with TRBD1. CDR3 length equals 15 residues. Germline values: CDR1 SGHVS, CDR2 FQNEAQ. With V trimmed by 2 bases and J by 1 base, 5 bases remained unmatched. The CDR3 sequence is CASSLWSGGSYEQYF. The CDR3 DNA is TGTGCCAGCAGCTTATGGTCAGGGGGTTCCTACGAGCAGTACTTC.

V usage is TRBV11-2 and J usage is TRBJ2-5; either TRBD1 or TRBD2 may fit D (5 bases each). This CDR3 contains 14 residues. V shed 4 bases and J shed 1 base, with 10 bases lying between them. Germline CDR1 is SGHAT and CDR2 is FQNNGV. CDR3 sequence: CASSSGRFQETQYF. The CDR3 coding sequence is TGTGCCAGCAGCTCGGGACGCTTCCAAGAGACCCAGTACTTC.

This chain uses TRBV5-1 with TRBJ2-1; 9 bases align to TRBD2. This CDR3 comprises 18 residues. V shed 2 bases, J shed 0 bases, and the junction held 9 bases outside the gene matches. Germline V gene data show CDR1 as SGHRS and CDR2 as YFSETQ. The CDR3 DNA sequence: TGCGCCAGCAGCTTAGTGAGTAGCGGGAGATGCTCCTACAATGAGCAGTTCTTC. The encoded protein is CASSLVSSGRCSYNEQFF.

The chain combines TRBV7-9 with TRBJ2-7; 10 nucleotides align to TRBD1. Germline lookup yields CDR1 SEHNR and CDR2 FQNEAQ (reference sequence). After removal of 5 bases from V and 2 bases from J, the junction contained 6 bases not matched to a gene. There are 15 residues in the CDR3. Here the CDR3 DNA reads TGTGCCAGCAGCCCAATCGGACAGGGGGCCTACGAGCAGTACTTC. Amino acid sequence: CASSPIGQGAYEQYF. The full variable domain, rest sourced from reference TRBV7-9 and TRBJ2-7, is DTGVSQNPRHKITKRGQNVTFRCDPISEHNRLYWYRQTLGQGPEFLTYFQNEAQLEKSRLLSDRFSAERPKGSFSTLEIQRTEQGDSAMYLCASSPIGQGAYEQYFGPGTRLTVT.

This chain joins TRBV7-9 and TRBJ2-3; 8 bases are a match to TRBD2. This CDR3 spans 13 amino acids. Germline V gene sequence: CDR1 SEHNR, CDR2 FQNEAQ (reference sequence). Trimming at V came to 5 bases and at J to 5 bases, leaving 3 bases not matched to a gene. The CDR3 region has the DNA TGTGCCAGCAGCGCCGCGGGGGGAGATACGCAGTATTTT. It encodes CASSAAGGDTQYF.

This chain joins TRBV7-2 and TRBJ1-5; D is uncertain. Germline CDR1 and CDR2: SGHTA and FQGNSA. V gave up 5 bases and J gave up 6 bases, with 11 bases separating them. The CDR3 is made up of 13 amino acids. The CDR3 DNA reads TGTGCCAGCAGCCCCGACCCCCCTCAGCCCCAGCATTTT. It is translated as CASSPDPPQPQHF.

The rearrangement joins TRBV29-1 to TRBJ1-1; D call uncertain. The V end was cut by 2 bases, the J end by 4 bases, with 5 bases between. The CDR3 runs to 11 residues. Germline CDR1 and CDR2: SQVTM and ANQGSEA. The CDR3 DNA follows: TGCAGCGTTGAATCAATCACTGAAGCTTTCTTT. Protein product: CSVESITEAFF.

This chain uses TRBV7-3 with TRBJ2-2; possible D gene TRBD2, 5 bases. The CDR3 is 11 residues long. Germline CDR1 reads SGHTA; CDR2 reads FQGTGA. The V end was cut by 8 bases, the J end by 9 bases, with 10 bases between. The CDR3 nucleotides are TGTGCCAGCCGGGCGGGCAGGGAGCTGTTTTTT. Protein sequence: CASRAGRELFF.

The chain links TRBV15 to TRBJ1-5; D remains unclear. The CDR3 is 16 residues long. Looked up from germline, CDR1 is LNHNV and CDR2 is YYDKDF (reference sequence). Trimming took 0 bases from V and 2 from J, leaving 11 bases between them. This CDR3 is CATSRDRVSGNQPQHF. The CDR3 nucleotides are TGTGCCACCAGCAGAGATCGAGTATCGGGCAATCAGCCCCAGCATTTT.

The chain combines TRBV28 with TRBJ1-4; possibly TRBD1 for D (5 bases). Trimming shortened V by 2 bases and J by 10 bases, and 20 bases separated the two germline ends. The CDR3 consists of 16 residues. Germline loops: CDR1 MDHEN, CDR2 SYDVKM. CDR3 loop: CASSLERPGKFGKLFF. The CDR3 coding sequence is TGTGCCAGCAGTTTAGAGAGGCCAGGGAAGTTCGGAAAACTGTTTTTT.

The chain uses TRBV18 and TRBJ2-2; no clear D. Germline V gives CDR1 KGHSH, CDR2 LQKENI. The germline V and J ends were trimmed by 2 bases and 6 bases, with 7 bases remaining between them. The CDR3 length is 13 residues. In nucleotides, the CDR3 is TGTGCCAGCTCACCATCGGTACCCGGGGAGCTGTTTTTT. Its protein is CASSPSVPGELFF.